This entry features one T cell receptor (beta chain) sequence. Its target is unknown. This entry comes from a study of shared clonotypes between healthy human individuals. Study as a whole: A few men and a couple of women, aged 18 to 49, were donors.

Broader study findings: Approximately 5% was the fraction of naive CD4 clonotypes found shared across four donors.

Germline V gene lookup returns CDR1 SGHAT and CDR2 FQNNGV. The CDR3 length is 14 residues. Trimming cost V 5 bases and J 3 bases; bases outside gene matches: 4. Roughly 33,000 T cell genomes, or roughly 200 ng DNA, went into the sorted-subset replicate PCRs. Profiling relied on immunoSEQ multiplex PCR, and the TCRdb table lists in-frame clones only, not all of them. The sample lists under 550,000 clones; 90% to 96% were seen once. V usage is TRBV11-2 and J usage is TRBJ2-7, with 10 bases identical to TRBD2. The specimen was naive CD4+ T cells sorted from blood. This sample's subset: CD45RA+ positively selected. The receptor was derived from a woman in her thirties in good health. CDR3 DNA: TGTGCCAGCAGCCACCGACTAGCGGGCTACGAGCAGTACTTC. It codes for CASSHRLAGYEQYF.